This note documents a single T cell receptor beta chain sequence. The time point was: blood from clinic visit 5 months post-surgery; TSC patient then seizure free. These data come from a study of brain T cells in children with intractable seizures. The protocol was immunoSEQ multiplex PCR, while the TCRdb copy is restricted to in-frame clones and leaves out a portion. The top ten clones hold approximately 5% of a sample with 340,000 or so clones, over 90% of them seen once. This specimen consisted of peripheral blood, obtained less than 6 months after surgery. This receptor was obtained from a boy younger than two with tuberous sclerosis and intractable seizures.

The CDR3 DNA reads TGTGCCAGCAGTGACTCGCAGGGTTCACCCCTCCACTTT. Protein sequence: CASSDSQGSPLHF. The chain carries TRBV6-4 and TRBJ1-6, with a possible D match to TRBD1 (5 bases). The CDR3 has 13 residues. Germline V CDR1 and CDR2: MRHNA, SNTAGT. V dropped 0 bases and J dropped 9 bases, with 6 bases sitting between them.